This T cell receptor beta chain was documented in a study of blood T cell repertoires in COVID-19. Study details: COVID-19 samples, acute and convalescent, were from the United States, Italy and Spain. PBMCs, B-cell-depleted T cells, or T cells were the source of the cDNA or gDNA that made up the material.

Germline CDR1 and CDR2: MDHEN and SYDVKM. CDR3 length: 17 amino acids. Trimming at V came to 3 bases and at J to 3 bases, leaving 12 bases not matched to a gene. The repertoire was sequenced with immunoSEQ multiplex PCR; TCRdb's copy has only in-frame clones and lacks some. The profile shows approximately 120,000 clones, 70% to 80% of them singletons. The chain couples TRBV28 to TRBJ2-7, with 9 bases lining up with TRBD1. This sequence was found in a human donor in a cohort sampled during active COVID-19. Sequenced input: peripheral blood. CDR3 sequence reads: CASSFSNRGPNGYEQYF. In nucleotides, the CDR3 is TGTGCCAGCAGTTTTTCTAACAGGGGGCCGAACGGCTACGAGCAGTACTTC.